This TCR beta chain was recovered during a study of T cell responses to AZD1222 COVID-19 vaccine. Germline loops: CDR1 MDHEN, CDR2 SYDVKM. V lost 2 bases and J lost 5, with 21 bases in between. This CDR3 has 17 residues. On this clone: As yet, its antigen is unknown.

Produced via immunoSEQ multiplex PCR; TCRdb's table is partial and in-frame only. The data show 100,000 to 150,000 clones, just over 85% seen once. Findings and limits, study-wide: Every sample of the repertoires postdated the peak T cell response.

The gene calls are TRBV28 and TRBJ1-2, with D maybe TRBD1 (5 bases). The sequenced sample was peripheral blood, obtained on day 0 of MenACWY control vaccination. This TCR derives from an adult in good health. This CDR3 is CASSLPPPAGQGYGYTF. As DNA, the CDR3 is TGTGCCAGCAGTTTACCCCCCCCGGCCGGACAAGGGTATGGCTACACCTTC.